This T cell receptor (beta chain) was captured by sequencing in a study of identical twins (dated by TCRdb to between 2015 and 2016). Describing the broader study: The study deep-sequenced TCR alpha and beta repertoires from monozygotic twins, unrelated adults of various ages and cord blood to test whether fetal clonotypes persist. To rule out contamination, replicate twin experiments were performed at different times with different library preparation protocols.

CDR1 and CDR2 were assigned from the germline V gene as SGHRS and YFSETQ. The CDR3 holds 16 amino acids from the cysteine to the phenylalanine. Here the CDR3 DNA is all that survives: 48 bases in frame from base 1. Trimming costs V 1 base and J 6 bases, and their ends lie 18 bases apart. Every donor in the study was a healthy Caucasian. Three pairs of female monozygotic twins, all aged about 18 to 30 years, made up the twin cohort. Using Miltenyi CD45RO+ enrichment and human naive T-cell isolation kits, memory (CD45RO+) and naive T cells were isolated from PBMC. Library prep was done by 5' RACE. The sample was run on an Illumina HiSeq 2000. A universal primer binding site was introduced by template switching, and a unique molecular identifier was present in the final cDNA, enabling accurate counting of TCR cDNA molecules. Specific primers in the conserved constant-segment region were used to synthesize first-strand cDNA for TCR alpha and beta chains. To control for contamination, every cDNA library carried two barcodes: a SMART-Mk sample barcode plus Illumina barcodes. TruSeq adapter sequences, together with Illumina sample barcodes, were added in two successive PCR steps. TCR alpha and beta cDNA libraries were sequenced on the Illumina HiSeq platform with custom primers. The authors processed their data as follows. Unique molecular identifiers were extracted from raw reads with MiGEC, and CDR3 positions were determined with MiXCR. For each individual, recombination models were inferred using an EM algorithm with the repgenHMM and IGoR tools. The tcR package in R was used for shared clonotype analysis, with sharing normalized by the product of cloneset sizes. Out-of-frame nonproductive sequences were analyzed to study raw recombination free of thymic and clonal selection effects. Through fastp at Q25 and MiXCR, TCRdb rebuilt clones from the public reads, retaining in-frame beta chains. Rows with one shared CDR3 protein collapse into an entry with the most common genes and DNA. TCRdb, rather than the study authors, made the V and J calls. This sample comprises about 240,000 distinct CDR3 sequences, approximately 11% of them detected only once. The ten largest clones add up to about 4.1% of the sample.

There are many counts of this clonotype. What this receptor recognizes is not known. Nothing much larger sits one base from this clone, and base qualities are not available. Summary of the overall study and its limitations: In monozygotic twins, recombination models systematically underestimated out-of-frame TCR alpha sharing, but the models matched the sharing seen between unrelated individuals. Fewer insertions were carried by abundant cord blood beta clonotypes, a similar but weaker trend appeared in young adult naive repertoires, and no such trend appeared in memory repertoires. Because the same donors could not be followed over many years, conclusions were based on cross-sectional statistical analysis. Invariant T cells such as MAIT and iNKT could partly confound zero-insertion analyses, though diverse VJ usage argued against this for most clonotypes. Compared with coincidental sharing between unrelated individuals, out-of-frame TCR alpha sequences shared between twins showed an excess of sequences with low generation probability. Excess twin sharing in beta out-of-frame sequences was weaker because fewer shared sequences lowered the signal-to-noise ratio.

This same sample was also taken into another study, of yellow fever vaccine responses in identical twins. The second study, in turn, reports: According to the authors, in identical twins the way T cells responded to vaccination appeared partly convergent and partly personalized. Focusing on identical twins, the study followed the T cell clones that responded to the vaccine, and did so with precision.

The sequenced material came from memory (CD45RO+) T cells sorted from blood. The meaning of the sample's cell subset or site label: CD45RO+ enriched T cells. The chain uses TRBV5-1 and TRBJ2-3; a confident D gene designation cannot be given. The TCR sequence derives from a woman aged 18 to 35 in good health. CDR3 reads: CASSLIGGTSWDTQYF. In nucleotide form, the sequence is TGCGCCAGCAGCTTGATTGGTGGCACGTCCTGGGATACGCAGTATTTT.